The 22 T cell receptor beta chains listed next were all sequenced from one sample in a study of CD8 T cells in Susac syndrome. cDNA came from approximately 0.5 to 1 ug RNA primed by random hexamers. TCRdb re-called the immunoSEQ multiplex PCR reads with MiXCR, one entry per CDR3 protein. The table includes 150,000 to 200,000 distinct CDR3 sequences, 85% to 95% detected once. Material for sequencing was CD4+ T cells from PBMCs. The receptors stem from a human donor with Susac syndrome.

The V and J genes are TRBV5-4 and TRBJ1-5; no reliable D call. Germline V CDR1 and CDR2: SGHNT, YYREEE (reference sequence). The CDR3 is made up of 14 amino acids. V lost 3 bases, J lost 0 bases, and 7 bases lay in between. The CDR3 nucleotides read TGTGCCAGCAGCTCGCAGGATAGCAATCAGCCCCAGCATTTT. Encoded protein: CASSSQDSNQPQHF.

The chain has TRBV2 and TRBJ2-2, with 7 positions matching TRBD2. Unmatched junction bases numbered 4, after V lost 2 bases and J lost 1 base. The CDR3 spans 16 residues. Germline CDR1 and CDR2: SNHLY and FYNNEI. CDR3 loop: CASSEQGTKNTGELFF. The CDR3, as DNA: TGTGCCAGCAGTGAACAAGGGACTAAGAACACCGGGGAGCTGTTTTTT.

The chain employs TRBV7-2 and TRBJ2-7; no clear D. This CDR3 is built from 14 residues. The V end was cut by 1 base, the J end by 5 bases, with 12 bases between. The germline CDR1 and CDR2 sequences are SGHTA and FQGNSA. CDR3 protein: CASSLVPRVHEQYF. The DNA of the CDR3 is TGTGCCAGCAGCTTAGTACCAAGGGTCCACGAGCAGTACTTC.

CDR3 in amino acids: CASRRQDKSYEQYF. The CDR3, as DNA: TGTGCCAGCAGACGACAGGACAAAAGCTACGAGCAGTACTTC. V usage is TRBV6-5 and J usage is TRBJ2-7, with D perhaps TRBD1 (6 bases). Trimming took 6 bases from V and 3 from J, leaving 15 bases between them. Germline V CDR1 and CDR2: MNHEY, SVGAGI. This CDR3 comprises 14 residues.

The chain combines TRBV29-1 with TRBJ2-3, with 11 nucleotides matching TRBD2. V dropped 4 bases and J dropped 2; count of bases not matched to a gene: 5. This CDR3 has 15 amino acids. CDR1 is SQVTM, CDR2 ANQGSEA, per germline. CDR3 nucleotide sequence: TGCAGCGTTGGAGGGACTAGCGGCCTCACAGATACGCAGTATTTT. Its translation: CSVGGTSGLTDTQYF.

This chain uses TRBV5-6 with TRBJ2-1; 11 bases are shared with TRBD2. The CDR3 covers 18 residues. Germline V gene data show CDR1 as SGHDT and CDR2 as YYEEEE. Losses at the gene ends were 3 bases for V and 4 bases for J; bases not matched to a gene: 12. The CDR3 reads CASSSSPSGGLLYNEQFF. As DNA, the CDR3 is TGTGCCAGCAGCTCATCTCCTAGCGGGGGGCTATTATACAATGAGCAGTTCTTC.

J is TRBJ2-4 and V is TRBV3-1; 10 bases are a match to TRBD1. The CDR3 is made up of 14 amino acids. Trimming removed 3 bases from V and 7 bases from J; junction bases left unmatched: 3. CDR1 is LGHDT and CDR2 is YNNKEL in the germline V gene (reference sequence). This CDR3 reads CASSQPGQGNIQYF. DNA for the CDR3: TGTGCCAGCAGCCAGCCGGGACAGGGGAACATTCAGTACTTC.

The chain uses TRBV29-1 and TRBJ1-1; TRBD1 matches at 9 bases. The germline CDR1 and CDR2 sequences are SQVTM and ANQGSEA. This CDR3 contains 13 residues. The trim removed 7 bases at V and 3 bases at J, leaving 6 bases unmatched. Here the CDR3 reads CSGRDRVDTEAFF. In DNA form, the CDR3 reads TGCAGCGGCCGGGACAGGGTCGACACTGAAGCTTTCTTT.

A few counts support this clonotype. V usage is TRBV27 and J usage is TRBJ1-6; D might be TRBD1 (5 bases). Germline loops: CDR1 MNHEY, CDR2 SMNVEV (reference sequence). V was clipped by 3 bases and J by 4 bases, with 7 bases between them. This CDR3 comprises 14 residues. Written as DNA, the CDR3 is TGTGCCAGCAGTTTGCAGGGTTATAATTCACCCCTCCACTTT. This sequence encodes CASSLQGYNSPLHF.

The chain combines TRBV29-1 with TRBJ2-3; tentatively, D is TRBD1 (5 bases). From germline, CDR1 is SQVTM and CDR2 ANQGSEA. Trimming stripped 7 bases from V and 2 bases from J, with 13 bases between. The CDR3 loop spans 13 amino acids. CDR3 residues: CSAGHGSTDTQYF. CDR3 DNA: TGCAGCGCAGGACACGGATCCACAGATACGCAGTATTTT.

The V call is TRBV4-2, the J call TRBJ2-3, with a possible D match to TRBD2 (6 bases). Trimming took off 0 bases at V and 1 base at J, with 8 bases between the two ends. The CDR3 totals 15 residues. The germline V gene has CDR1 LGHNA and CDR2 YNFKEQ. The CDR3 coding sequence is TGTGCCAGCAGCCAAGAGTGGGGGGGCACAGATACGCAGTATTTT. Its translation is CASSQEWGGTDTQYF.

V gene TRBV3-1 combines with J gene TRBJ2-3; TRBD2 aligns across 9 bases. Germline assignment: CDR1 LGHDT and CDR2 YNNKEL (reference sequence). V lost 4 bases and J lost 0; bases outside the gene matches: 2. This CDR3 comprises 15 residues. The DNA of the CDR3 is TGTGCCAGCAGCCGGGGACTAGCAAGCACAGATACGCAGTATTTT. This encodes CASSRGLASTDTQYF.

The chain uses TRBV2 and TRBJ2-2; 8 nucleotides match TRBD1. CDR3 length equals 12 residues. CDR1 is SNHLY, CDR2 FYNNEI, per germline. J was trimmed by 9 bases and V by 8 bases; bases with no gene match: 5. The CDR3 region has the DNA TGTGCCAGCGGGGCAGGGGGCAGGGAGCTGTTTTTT. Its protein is CASGAGGRELFF.

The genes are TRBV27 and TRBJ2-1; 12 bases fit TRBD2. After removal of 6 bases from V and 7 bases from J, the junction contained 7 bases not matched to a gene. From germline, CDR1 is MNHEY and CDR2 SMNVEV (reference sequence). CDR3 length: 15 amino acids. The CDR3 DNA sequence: TGTGCCAGCAGCAAGCTAGCGGGGGGGCTTAATGAGCAGTTCTTC. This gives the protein CASSKLAGGLNEQFF.

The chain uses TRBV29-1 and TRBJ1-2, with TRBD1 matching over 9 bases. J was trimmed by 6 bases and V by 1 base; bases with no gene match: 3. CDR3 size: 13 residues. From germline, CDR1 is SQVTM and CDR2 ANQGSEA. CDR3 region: CSVEGDRANGYTF. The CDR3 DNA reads TGCAGCGTTGAAGGGGACAGGGCTAATGGCTACACCTTC.

The CDR3: CSVVDRGNEKLFF. The CDR3 DNA sequence: TGCAGCGTTGTGGACAGGGGGAATGAAAAACTGTTTTTT. V gene TRBV29-1 combines with J gene TRBJ1-4; the match to TRBD1 covers 10 bases. This CDR3 has 13 residues. The germline V gene encodes CDR1 SQVTM and CDR2 ANQGSEA. V trimming: 4 bases; J trimming: 5 bases; junction bases outside the gene matches: 1.

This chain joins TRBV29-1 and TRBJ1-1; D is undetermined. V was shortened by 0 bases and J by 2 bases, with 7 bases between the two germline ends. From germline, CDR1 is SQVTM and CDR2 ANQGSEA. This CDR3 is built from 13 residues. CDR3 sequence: CSVEEQLNTEAFF. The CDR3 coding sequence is TGCAGCGTTGAAGAGCAGCTAAACACTGAAGCTTTCTTT.

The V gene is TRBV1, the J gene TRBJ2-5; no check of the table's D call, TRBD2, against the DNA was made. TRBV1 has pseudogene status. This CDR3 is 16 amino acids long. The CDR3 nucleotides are TGCACCAGCAGCCAAGATGTAGCGGGGTCCCAAGAGACCCAGTACTTC. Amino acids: CTSSQDVAGSQETQYF.

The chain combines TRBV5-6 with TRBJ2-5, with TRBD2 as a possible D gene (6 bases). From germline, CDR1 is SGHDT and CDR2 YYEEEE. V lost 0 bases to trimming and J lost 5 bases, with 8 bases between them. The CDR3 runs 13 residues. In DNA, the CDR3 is TGTGCCAGCAGCTTGGCGGGGGTTGAGACCCAGTACTTC. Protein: CASSLAGVETQYF.

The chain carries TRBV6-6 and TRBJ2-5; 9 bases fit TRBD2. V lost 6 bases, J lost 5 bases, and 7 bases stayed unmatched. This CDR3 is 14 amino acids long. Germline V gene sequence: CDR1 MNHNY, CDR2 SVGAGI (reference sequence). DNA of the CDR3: TGTGCCAGCAGCCGCGGGGGGGGCGGGGAGACCCAGTACTTC. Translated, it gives CASSRGGGGETQYF.

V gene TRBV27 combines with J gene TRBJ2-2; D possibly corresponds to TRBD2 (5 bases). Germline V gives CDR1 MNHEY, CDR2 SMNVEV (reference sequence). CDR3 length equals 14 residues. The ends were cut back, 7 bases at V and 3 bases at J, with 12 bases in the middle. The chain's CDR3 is CASTPRTDTGELFF. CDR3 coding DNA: TGTGCCAGCACCCCGCGGACTGACACCGGGGAGCTGTTTTTT.

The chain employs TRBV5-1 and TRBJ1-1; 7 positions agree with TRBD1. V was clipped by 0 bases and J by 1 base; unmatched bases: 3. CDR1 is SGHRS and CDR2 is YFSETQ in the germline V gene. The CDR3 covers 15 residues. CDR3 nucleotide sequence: TGCGCCAGCAGCTTGGGCGGGACAGAGAACACTGAAGCTTTCTTT. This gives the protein CASSLGGTENTEAFF.